This TCR beta chain comes out of a study of T cell responses to AZD1222 COVID-19 vaccine. About the study: Pooled samples include second doses given at about 4 or 12 weeks. Findings of the study overall: Clonal diversity may have been underestimated in mostly white British donors. Vaccine-associated CD4 TCRs spanned spike, dominant at 160-218 and 743-854. When two AZD1222 doses had been given, Spike-specific TCR breadth and depth rose.

A word on this clone: No antigen is known for it.

The data were produced by immunoSEQ multiplex PCR, yet TCRdb's version contains in-frame clones alone and is incomplete. The sample lists about 120,000 clones; about 92% were seen once. The V gene lost 1 base and the J gene lost 0 bases, with 2 bases spanning the gap. The CDR3 runs 13 residues. The sample in question was peripheral blood, obtained on day 0 of AZD1222 vaccination. The chain joins TRBV12-3 or TRBV12-4 to TRBJ2-3; D gene ambiguous. This sequence was found in an adult in good health. In nucleotides, the CDR3 is TGTGCCAGCAGTTTAGGCAGCACAGATACGCAGTATTTT. This encodes CASSLGSTDTQYF.